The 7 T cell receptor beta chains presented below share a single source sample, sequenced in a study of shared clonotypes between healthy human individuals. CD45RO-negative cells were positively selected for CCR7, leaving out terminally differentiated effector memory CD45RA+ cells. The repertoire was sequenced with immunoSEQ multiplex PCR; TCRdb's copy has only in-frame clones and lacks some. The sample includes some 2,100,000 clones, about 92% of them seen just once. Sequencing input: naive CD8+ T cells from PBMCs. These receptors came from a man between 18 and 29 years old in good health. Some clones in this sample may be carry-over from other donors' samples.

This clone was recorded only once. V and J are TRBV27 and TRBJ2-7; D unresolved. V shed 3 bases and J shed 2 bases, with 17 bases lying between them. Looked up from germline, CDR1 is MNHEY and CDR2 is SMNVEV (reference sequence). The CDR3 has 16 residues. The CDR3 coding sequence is TGTGCCAGCAGTTTTATCGGTCAGGTAACCCCCTACGAGCAGTACTTC. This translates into CASSFIGQVTPYEQYF.

The CDR3 DNA is TGTGCCAGCAGCTTAGCGTGGACTGACAATGAGCAGTTCTTC. Its translation: CASSLAWTDNEQFF. The genes are TRBV7-8 and TRBJ2-1; possibly TRBD2 for D (5 bases). Trimming removed 0 bases at V and 5 bases at J, with 8 bases between. This CDR3 has 14 amino acids. CDR1 is SGHVS, CDR2 FQNEAQ, per germline.

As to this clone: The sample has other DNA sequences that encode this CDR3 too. CDR3 amino acids: CAISESRDSYEQYF. DNA for the CDR3: TGTGCCATCAGTGAGTCGCGAGATTCCTACGAGCAGTACTTC. The chain is built from TRBV10-3 and TRBJ2-7; D is undetermined. This CDR3 has 14 amino acids. The germline CDR1 and CDR2 sequences are ENHRY and SYGVKD. V lost 0 bases and J 1 base, leaving 7 bases between the germline ends.

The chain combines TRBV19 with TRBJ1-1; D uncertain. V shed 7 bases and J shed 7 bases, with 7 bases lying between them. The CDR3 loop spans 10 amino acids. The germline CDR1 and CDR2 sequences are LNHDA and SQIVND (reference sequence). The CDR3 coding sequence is TGTGCCAGTAAGCACGGTGAAGCTTTCTTT. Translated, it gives CASKHGEAFF.

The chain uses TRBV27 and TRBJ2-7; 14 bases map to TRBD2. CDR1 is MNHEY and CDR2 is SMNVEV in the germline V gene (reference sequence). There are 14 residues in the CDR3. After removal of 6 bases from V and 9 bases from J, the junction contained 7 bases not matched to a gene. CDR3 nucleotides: TGTGCCAGCAGGCTGACTAGCGGGGGGGGAGTGCAGTACTTC. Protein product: CASRLTSGGGVQYF.

The DNA of the CDR3 is TGTGCCAGCAGTTCTTTGGGGGGCGTTCAGCCCCAGCATTTT. It is translated as CASSSLGGVQPQHF. The chain combines TRBV27 with TRBJ1-5, with D perhaps TRBD1 (6 bases). The CDR3 spans 14 residues. V gave up 4 bases and J gave up 6 bases, with 13 bases separating them. Per germline, CDR1 MNHEY and CDR2 SMNVEV (reference sequence).

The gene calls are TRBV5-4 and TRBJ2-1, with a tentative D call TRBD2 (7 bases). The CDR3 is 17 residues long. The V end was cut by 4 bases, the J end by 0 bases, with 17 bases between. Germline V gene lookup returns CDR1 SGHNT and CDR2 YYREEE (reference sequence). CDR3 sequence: CASSPPGEGDSYNEQFF. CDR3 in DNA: TGTGCCAGCAGCCCTCCAGGGGAGGGCGACTCCTACAATGAGCAGTTCTTC.